These 18 T cell receptor beta chains were sequenced from one sample in a study of blood T cells in healthy people across ages. A second PCR, run for about 7 to 11 cycles, used a sample-barcoded 5' primer plus a J-beta primer mix. One entry per CDR3 protein results from TCRdb running MiXCR on the 5' RACE reads. The sample lists some 1.5 million distinct CDR3 sequences; 35% to 45% were seen once. Sequencing was performed on blood. All receptors come from a woman between 18 and 29 years old in good health.

This clonotype has only a few counts. This could be a read error, since a much larger clone is one nucleotide away. J is TRBJ2-4 and V is TRBV6-6; D remains ambiguous. Germline V gene data show CDR1 as MNHNY and CDR2 as SVGAGI (reference sequence). The CDR3 is 14 amino acids. CDR3 in amino acids: CASGSLLAKNSQYF. CDR3 sequence (DNA): TGTGCCAGCGGAAGTCTCTTAGCCAAAAACAGTCAGTACTTC.

The sample holds a few counts of this clonotype. The genes are TRBV6-6 and TRBJ2-3, with a tentative D call TRBD1 (5 bases). This CDR3 spans 15 amino acids. Deletions cut 3 bases from V and 0 bases from J, with 10 bases between. CDR1 is MNHNY and CDR2 is SVGAGI in the germline V gene (reference sequence). CDR3 in DNA: TGTGCCAGCAGTTATAGGGGTACAAGCACAGATACGCAGTATTTT. Translating gives CASSYRGTSTDTQYF.

The rearrangement joins TRBV13 to TRBJ1-4; D remains unclear. The CDR3 covers 14 residues. Trimming stripped 0 bases from V and 5 bases from J, with 7 bases between. Germline values: CDR1 PRHDT, CDR2 FYEKMQ (reference sequence). The CDR3, as DNA: TGTGCCAGCAGCTTAGGTCGGAGGAATGAAAAACTGTTTTTT. Encoded protein: CASSLGRRNEKLFF.

With respect to this clonotype: It may be a read error: a sequence one base away is much more abundant. This chain joins TRBV12-3 or TRBV12-4 and TRBJ2-5, with a tentative D call TRBD1 (5 bases). The J call may be in error: the DNA end matches TRBJ2-1 better. The CDR3 has 14 residues. The CDR3 loop reads CASRVTEYQETQFF. CDR3 coding DNA: TGTGCCAGCAGAGTGACAGAGTACCAAGAGACCCAGTTCTTC.

This chain links TRBV7-2 with TRBJ2-5; possible D gene TRBD1, 5 bases. Trimming stripped 4 bases from V and 11 bases from J, with 17 bases between. In germline, CDR1 is SGHTA, CDR2 FQGNSA. The CDR3 extends over 13 amino acids. CDR3 amino acids: CASSWTTPREQYF. Written as DNA, the CDR3 is TGTGCCAGCAGCTGGACAACCCCAAGAGAGCAGTACTTC.

This clonotype was detected many times. The V and J genes are TRBV29-1 and TRBJ2-3; the D gene could be TRBD1 or TRBD2 (5 bases each). The germline V gene has CDR1 SQVTM and CDR2 ANQGSEA. The germline V and J ends were trimmed by 4 bases and 2 bases, with 10 bases remaining between them. The CDR3 is made up of 13 amino acids. The CDR3 is CSVGGDHTDTQYF. The DNA of the CDR3 is TGCAGCGTTGGTGGGGACCACACAGATACGCAGTATTTT.

In this sample, this clonotype turned up a few times. The gene calls are TRBV6-2 or TRBV6-3 and TRBJ1-6; the D gene is possibly TRBD1 (6 bases). Germline CDR1 MNHEY, CDR2 SVGEGT. The CDR3 is 15 residues long. The V gene lost 6 bases and the J gene lost 6 bases, with 15 bases spanning the gap. The CDR3 DNA reads TGTGCCAGCAGCAACACAGGGATGGGTAATTCACCCCTCCACTTT. Translated: CASSNTGMGNSPLHF.

J is TRBJ1-1 and V is TRBV7-2; D perhaps matches TRBD1 (5 bases). This CDR3 is 15 amino acids long. Germline CDR1 reads SGHTA; CDR2 reads FQGNSA. The ends were cut back, 4 bases at V and 0 bases at J, with 12 bases in the middle. The CDR3 DNA reads as TGTGCCAGCAGCTCGGGTGGGGGGATGAACACTGAAGCTTTCTTT. It specifies CASSSGGGMNTEAFF.

J is TRBJ1-6 and V is TRBV11-3; D is unresolved. The germline gives CDR1 SGHNT, CDR2 YENEEA. V lost 0 bases, J lost 9 bases, and 6 bases lay in between. The CDR3 extends over 13 amino acids. CDR3 nucleotide sequence: TGTGCCAGCAGCTTAGATAGAGCTTCACCCCTCCACTTT. It specifies CASSLDRASPLHF.

This clonotype was counted only a few times. V is TRBV6-2 or TRBV6-3 and J is TRBJ1-5, with D possibly TRBD1 on 5 matching bases. Trimming removed 6 bases from V and 4 bases from J, with 10 bases in between. This CDR3 spans 13 amino acids. Germline V gene sequence: CDR1 MNHEY, CDR2 SVGEGT. CDR3 protein: CASSRGQNQPQHF. In nucleotides, the CDR3 is TGTGCCAGCAGCCGGGGCCAAAATCAGCCCCAGCATTTT.

This chain connects TRBV15 to TRBJ2-5, with no clear D. The length of the CDR3 is 13 residues. CDR1 is LNHNV, CDR2 YYDKDF, per germline (reference sequence). The V gene lost 3 bases and the J gene lost 3 bases, with 8 bases spanning the gap. This CDR3 reads CATSSLHEETQYF. The CDR3 DNA is TGTGCCACCAGCAGTTTACACGAAGAGACCCAGTACTTC.

The rearrangement links TRBV6-2 or TRBV6-3 to TRBJ2-1; TRBD2 matches 10 bases. Germline V gene data show CDR1 as MNHEY and CDR2 as SVGEGT. V lost 5 bases and J lost 13; bases outside the gene matches: 14. The CDR3 sequence is 15 residues long. The CDR3: CASSPWTSGQETQFF. The CDR3 nucleotides read TGTGCCAGCAGTCCCTGGACTAGCGGACAAGAGACCCAGTTCTTC.

This clonotype was seen many times. The J gene is TRBJ1-2, the V gene TRBV20-1; 10 bases match TRBD1. CDR3 length equals 13 residues. J gave up 4 bases and V 1 base, and 0 bases lay outside the gene matches. Germline CDR1 DFQATT, CDR2 SNEGSKA (reference sequence). The CDR3 spells CSARGTGGYGYTF. The CDR3 region has the DNA TGCAGTGCTAGAGGGACAGGGGGCTATGGCTACACCTTC.

Concerning this clonotype: This sequence may be a read error, since a much larger clone differs from it by one base. This chain links TRBV4-3 with TRBJ1-2; no clear D. Germline loops: CDR1 LGHNA, CDR2 YSLEER. This CDR3 spans 12 amino acids. Trimming removed 0 bases at V and 8 bases at J, with 7 bases between. The CDR3 here is CASSQDQTGYTF. The CDR3, as DNA: TGCGCCAGCAGCCAAGATCAGACAGGCTACACCTTC.

This clonotype was recorded a few times. V and J are TRBV27 and TRBJ1-1; the D gene is possibly TRBD1 (5 bases). The V and J ends lost 3 bases and 5 bases respectively, with 19 bases between them. This CDR3 is 16 amino acids long. The germline V gene has CDR1 MNHEY and CDR2 SMNVEV (reference sequence). The CDR3 protein is CASSFVKGAMGTEAFF. CDR3 DNA sequence: TGTGCCAGCAGTTTCGTTAAAGGGGCGATGGGGACTGAAGCTTTCTTT.

This chain connects TRBV2 to TRBJ1-1, with 9 positions matching TRBD1. The V and J ends lost 6 bases and 3 bases, in that order; junction bases with no gene match: 5. Germline V gene sequence: CDR1 SNHLY, CDR2 FYNNEI. This CDR3 contains 14 residues. The CDR3 sequence: CASRYDRGYTEAFF. CDR3 in DNA: TGTGCCAGCAGGTACGACAGGGGGTACACTGAAGCTTTCTTT.

V is TRBV4-3 and J is TRBJ2-5, with 7 bases matching TRBD2. Trimming took 3 bases from V and 11 from J; bases not matched to a gene: 15. CDR3 length: 15 residues. CDR1 is LGHNA and CDR2 is YSLEER in the germline V gene. The CDR3 DNA is TGCGCCAGCAGCCAGCTAGCGGAGTCGTACAATGAGCAGTACTTC. Its protein product is CASSQLAESYNEQYF.

This clonotype has only a few counts. The genes are TRBV20-1 and TRBJ1-1; D possibly corresponds to TRBD1 (5 bases). The CDR3 has 13 amino acids. Germline assignment: CDR1 DFQATT and CDR2 SNEGSKA (reference sequence). The V end lost 6 bases, the J end lost 2 bases, and 13 bases lay between the germline ends. CDR3 sequence reads: CSAPPDTNTEAFF. In DNA form, the CDR3 reads TGCAGTGCCCCCCCGGACACTAACACTGAAGCTTTCTTT.